This T cell receptor (beta chain) was sequenced during a study of cytomegalovirus exposure and HLA in healthy donors. This clone was observed a few times. Its antigen is unknown. Both 60 Vbeta primers and 13 Jbeta primers went into the PCR. Measured with immunoSEQ multiplex PCR; TCRdb has only the in-frame clones, and not every one. The table lists about 94,000 clones, around 77% of them singletons. Germline values: CDR1 LGHNA, CDR2 YNFKEQ. The CDR3 has 12 amino acids. Trimming at V came to 8 bases and at J to 7 bases, leaving 1 base not matched to a gene. Study outcomes and limitations: With later analysis, a missense DCLRE1C variant became linked to TCR beta V- and J-gene trimming. Earlier results showed most TCR beta V segments being productive about 87% or about 30% of the time. A later analysis appeared to link common viral pathogens to several of the most significant clusters. In all likelihood, a cluster of highly shared sequence variants was a sequencing artifact.

The sample consisted of PBMCs. This sequence was found in a man in his thirties or forties in good health and CMV-seronegative. The V and J genes are TRBV4-2 and TRBJ2-1; 11 bases match TRBD2. The CDR3 DNA sequence: TGTGCCAGCCGGACTAGCGGGAATGAGCAGTTCTTC. It codes for CASRTSGNEQFF.